This TCR beta chain was captured by sequencing in a study of OX40 agonist ivuxolimab in advanced cancers. The assay was immunoSEQ multiplex PCR, and TCRdb's table has in-frame clones only and misses some. This sample has 85,000 or so clones; around 86% occur once, and the top ten carry roughly 2%. Autoimmune disease history or systemic immunosuppression led to patient exclusion. The germline V and J ends were trimmed by 0 bases and 3 bases, with 11 bases remaining between them. The CDR3 is 15 residues long. Germline loops: CDR1 SGHRS, CDR2 YFSETQ. Specimen: CD4+ or CD8+ T cells sorted from blood, collected in a trial of the OX40 agonist ivuxolimab. This sequence joins TRBV5-1 and TRBJ2-3; no definite D call. This receptor was obtained from an adult with an advanced solid tumor such as melanoma, head and neck, liver or kidney cancer. CDR3 coding DNA: TGCGCCAGCAGCTTGGCCAGTTCCTTTACAGATACGCAGTATTTT. Translating it yields CASSLASSFTDTQYF.